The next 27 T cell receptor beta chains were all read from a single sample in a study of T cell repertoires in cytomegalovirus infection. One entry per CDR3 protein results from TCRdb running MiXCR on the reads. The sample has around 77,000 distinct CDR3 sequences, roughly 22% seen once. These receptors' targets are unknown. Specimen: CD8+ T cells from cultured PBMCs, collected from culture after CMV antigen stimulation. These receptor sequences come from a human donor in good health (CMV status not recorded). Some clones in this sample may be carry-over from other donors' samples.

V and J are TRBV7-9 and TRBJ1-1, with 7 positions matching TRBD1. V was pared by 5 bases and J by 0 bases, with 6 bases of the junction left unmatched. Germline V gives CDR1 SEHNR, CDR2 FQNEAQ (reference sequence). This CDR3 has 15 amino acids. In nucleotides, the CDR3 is TGTGCCAGCAGCCCCCCGACAGGGATGAACACTGAAGCTTTCTTT. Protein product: CASSPPTGMNTEAFF. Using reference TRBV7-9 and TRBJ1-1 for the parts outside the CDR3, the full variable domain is DTGVSQNPRHKITKRGQNVTFRCDPISEHNRLYWYRQTLGQGPEFLTYFQNEAQLEKSRLLSDRFSAERPKGSFSTLEIQRTEQGDSAMYLCASSPPTGMNTEAFFGQGTRLTVV.

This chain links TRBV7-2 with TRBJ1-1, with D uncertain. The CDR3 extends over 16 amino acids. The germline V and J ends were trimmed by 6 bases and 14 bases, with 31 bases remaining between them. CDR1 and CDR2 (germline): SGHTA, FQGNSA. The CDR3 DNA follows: TGTGCCAGCAGGCCCCGACAAAGGACGGAGAGCACGGCAGCGTTCTTT. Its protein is CASRPRQRTESTAAFF.

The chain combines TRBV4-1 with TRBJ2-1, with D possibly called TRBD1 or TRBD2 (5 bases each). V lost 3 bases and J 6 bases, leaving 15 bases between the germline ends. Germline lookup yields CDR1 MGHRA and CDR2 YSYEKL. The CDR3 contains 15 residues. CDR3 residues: CASSQGWDPGNEQFF. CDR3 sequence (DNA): TGCGCCAGCAGCCAGGGTTGGGACCCAGGCAATGAGCAGTTCTTC.

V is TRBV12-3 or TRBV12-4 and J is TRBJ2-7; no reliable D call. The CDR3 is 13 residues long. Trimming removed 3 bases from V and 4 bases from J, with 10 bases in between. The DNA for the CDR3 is TGTGCCAGCAGTTTCGAAGTACTTTACGAGCAGTACTTC. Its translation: CASSFEVLYEQYF.

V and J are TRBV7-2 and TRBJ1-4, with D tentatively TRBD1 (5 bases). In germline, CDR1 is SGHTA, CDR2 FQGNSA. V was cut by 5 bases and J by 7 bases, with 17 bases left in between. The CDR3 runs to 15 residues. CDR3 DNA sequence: TGTGCCAGCAGCCCCGGTGGAGGAAGGGGTGAAAAACTGTTTTTT. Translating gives CASSPGGGRGEKLFF.

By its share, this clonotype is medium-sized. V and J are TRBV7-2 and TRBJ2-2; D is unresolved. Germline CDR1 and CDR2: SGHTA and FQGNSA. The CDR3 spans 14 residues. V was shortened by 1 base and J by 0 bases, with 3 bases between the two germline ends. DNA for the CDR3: TGTGCCAGCAGCTTAGACACGAACACCGGGGAGCTGTTTTTT. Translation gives CASSLDTNTGELFF.

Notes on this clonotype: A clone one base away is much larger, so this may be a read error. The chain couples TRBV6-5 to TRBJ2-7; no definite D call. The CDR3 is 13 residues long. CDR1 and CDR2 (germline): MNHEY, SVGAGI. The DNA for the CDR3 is TGTGCCCGCAGTTACAGCGAGGCGTACGAGCAGTACTTC. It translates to CARSYSEAYEQYF.

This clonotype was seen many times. CDR3 protein: CASSYPQGGVEEKLFF. Here the CDR3 DNA reads TGTGCCAGCAGCTATCCTCAAGGGGGGGTTGAGGAAAAACTGTTTTTT. J is TRBJ1-4 and V is TRBV12-3 or TRBV12-4; tentatively, D is TRBD1 (6 bases). Between the trimmed V and J ends, which lost 6 bases and 8 bases, there was a span of 22 bases. CDR3 length: 16 amino acids.

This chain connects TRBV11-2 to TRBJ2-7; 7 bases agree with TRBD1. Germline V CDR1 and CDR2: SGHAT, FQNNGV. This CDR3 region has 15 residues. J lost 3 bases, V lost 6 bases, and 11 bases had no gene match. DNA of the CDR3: TGTGCCAGCAGAATATTTGTTCGGGACAGCTACGAGCAGTACTTC. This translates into CASRIFVRDSYEQYF.

The CDR3 coding sequence is TGTGCCAGCAGTTCCGGGGGGGGTCAGCCCCAGCATTTT. Translating gives CASSSGGGQPQHF. The chain has TRBV27 and TRBJ1-5; D might be TRBD1 (5 bases). From germline, CDR1 is MNHEY and CDR2 SMNVEV (reference sequence). Trimming removed 4 bases from V and 6 bases from J, with 10 bases in between. This CDR3 spans 13 amino acids.

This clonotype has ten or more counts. The CDR3 region is CASSMNVGGGLALEQYF. CDR3 nucleotides: TGTGCCAGCAGCATGAACGTAGGGGGCGGGCTCGCCCTGGAGCAGTACTTC. The V and J genes are TRBV7-9 and TRBJ2-7, with 7 bases matching TRBD1. V trimming: 5 bases; J trimming: 7 bases; junction bases outside the gene matches: 20. The CDR3 loop spans 17 amino acids. CDR1 is SEHNR, CDR2 FQNEAQ, per germline (reference sequence).

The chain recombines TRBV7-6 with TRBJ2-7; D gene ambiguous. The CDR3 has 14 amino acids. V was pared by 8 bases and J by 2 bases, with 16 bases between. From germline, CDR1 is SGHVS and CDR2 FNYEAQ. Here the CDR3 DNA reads TGTGCCAGCGGTGGTCAGCCTCCCGCCTACGAGCAGTACTTC. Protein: CASGGQPPAYEQYF.

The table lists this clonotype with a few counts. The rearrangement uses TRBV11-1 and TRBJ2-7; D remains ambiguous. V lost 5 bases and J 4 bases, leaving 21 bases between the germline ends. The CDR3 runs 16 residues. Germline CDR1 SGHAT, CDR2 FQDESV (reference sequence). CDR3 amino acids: CASSPPSRNAGYEQYF. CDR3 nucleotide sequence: TGTGCCAGCAGCCCACCGTCTCGGAACGCCGGGTACGAGCAGTACTTC.

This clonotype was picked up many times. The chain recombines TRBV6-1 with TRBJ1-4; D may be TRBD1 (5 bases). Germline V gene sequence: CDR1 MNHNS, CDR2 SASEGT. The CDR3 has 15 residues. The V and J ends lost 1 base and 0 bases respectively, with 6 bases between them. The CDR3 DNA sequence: TGTGCCAGCAGTGAAGACAGGCCAACTAATGAAAAACTGTTTTTT. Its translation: CASSEDRPTNEKLFF.

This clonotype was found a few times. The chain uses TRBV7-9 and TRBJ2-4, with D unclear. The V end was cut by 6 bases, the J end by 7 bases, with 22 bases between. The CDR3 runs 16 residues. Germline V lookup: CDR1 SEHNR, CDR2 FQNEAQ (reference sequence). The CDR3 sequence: CASSPGPVSLGNIQYF. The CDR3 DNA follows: TGTGCCAGCAGTCCCGGCCCCGTCAGCTTGGGGAACATTCAGTACTTC. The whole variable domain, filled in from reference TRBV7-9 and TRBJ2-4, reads DTGVSQNPRHKITKRGQNVTFRCDPISEHNRLYWYRQTLGQGPEFLTYFQNEAQLEKSRLLSDRFSAERPKGSFSTLEIQRTEQGDSAMYLCASSPGPVSLGNIQYFGAGTRLSVL.

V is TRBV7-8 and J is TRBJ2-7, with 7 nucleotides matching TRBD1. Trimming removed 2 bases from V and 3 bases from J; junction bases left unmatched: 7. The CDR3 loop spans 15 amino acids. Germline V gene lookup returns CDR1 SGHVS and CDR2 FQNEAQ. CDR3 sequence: CASSLSPGQYYEQYF. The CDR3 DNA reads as TGTGCCAGCAGCTTAAGTCCGGGACAGTACTACGAGCAGTACTTC.

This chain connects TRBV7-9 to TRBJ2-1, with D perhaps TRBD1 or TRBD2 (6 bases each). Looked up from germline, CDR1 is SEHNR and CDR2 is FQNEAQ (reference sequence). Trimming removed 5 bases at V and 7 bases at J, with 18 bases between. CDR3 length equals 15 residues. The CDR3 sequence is CASSNQLRGTNEQFF. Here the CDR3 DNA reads TGTGCCAGCAGCAACCAGTTAAGGGGGACTAATGAGCAGTTCTTC.

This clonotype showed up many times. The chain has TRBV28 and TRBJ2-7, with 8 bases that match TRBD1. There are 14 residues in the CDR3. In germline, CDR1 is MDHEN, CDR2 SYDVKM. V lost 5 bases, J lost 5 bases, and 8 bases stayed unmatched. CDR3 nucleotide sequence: TGTGCCAGCAGTCCCGACAGGGGTTTTGACGAGCAGTACTTC. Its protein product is CASSPDRGFDEQYF. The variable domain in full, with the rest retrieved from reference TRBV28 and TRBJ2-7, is DVKVTQSSRYLVKRTGEKVFLECVQDMDHENMFWYRQDPGLGLRLIYFSYDVKMKEKGDIPEGYSVSREKKERFSLILESASTNQTSMYLCASSPDRGFDEQYFGPGTRLTVT.

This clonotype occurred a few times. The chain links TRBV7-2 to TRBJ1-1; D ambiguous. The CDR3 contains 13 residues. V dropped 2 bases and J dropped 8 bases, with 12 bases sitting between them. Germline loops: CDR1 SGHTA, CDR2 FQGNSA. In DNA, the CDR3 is TGTGCCAGCAGCTTATATCCGACTGTGGAAGCTTTCTTT. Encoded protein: CASSLYPTVEAFF.

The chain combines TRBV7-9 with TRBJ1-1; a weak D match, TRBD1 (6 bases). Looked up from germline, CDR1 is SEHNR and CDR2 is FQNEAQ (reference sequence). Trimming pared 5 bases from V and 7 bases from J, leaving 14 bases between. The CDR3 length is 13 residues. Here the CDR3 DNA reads TGTGCCAGCAGCCTCAACGAGGGGGTTGAAGCTTTCTTT. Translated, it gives CASSLNEGVEAFF.

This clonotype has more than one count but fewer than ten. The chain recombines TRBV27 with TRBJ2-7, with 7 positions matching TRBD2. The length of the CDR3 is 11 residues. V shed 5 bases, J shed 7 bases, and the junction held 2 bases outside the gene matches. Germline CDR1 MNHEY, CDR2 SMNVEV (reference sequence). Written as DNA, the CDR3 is TGTGCCAGCAGTCCCGGGGGGGAGCAGTACTTC. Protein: CASSPGGEQYF.

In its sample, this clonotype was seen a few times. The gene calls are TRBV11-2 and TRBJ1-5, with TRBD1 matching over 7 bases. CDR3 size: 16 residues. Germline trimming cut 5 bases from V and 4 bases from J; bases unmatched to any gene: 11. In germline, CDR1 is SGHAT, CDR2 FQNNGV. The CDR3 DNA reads TGTGCCAGCAGCCCGACCTCCGGGACAGATAATCAGCCCCAGCATTTT. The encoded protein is CASSPTSGTDNQPQHF.

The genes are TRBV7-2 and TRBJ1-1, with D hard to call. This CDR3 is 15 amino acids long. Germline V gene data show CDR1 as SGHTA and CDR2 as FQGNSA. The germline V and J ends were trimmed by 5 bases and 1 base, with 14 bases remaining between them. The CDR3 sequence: CASSPFYLGNTEAFF. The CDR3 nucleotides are TGTGCCAGCAGCCCATTCTACCTGGGGAACACTGAAGCTTTCTTT.

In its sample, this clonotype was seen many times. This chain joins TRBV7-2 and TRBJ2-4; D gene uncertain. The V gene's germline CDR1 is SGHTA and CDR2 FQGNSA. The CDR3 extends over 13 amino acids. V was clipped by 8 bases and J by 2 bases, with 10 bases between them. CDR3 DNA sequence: TGTGCCAGCGGCAGGAGCCCCAAAAACATTCAGTACTTC. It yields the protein CASGRSPKNIQYF.

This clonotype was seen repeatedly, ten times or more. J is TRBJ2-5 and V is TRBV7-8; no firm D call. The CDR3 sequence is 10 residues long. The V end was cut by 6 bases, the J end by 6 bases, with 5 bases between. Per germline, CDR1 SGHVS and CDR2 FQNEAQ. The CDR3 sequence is CASSSKTQYF. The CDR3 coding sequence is TGTGCCAGCAGTTCGAAGACCCAGTACTTC. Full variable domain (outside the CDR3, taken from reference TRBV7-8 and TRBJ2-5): GAGVSQSPRYKVAKRGQDVALRCDPISGHVSLFWYQQALGQGPEFLTYFQNEAQLDKSGLPSDRFFAERPEGSVSTLKIQRTQQEDSAVYLCASSSKTQYFGPGTRLLVL.

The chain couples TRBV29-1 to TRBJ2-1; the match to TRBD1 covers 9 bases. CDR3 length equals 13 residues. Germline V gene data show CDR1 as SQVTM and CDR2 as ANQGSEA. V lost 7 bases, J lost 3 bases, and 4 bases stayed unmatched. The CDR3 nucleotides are TGCAGCGGATGGACAGGGGTCTACAATGAGCAGTTCTTC. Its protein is CSGWTGVYNEQFF.

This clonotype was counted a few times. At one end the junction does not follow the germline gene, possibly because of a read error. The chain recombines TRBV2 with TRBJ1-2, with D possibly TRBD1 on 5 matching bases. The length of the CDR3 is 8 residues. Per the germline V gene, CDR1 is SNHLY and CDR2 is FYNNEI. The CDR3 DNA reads TGTGCCAGCTGGGGGATGTTATTC. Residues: CASWGMLF.